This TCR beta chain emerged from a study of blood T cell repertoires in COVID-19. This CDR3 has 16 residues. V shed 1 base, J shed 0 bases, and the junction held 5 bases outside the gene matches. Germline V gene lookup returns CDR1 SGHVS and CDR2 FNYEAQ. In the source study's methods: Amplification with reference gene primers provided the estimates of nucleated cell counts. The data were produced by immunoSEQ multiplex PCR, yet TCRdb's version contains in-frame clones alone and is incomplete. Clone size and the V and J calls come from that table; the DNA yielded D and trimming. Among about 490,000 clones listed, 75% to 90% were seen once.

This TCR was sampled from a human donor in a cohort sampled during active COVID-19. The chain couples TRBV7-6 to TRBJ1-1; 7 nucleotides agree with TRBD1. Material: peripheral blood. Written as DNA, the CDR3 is TGTGCCAGCAGCTTAGTGGCAGGGGGGCTGAACACTGAAGCTTTCTTT. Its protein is CASSLVAGGLNTEAFF.